The clone carrying this T cell receptor (beta chain) was picked up many times. This sample is drawn from a study of T-cell reconstitution after alpha-beta-depleted transplantation in children. V was pared by 2 bases and J by 6 bases, with 9 bases between. CDR1 SGHDT and CDR2 YYEEEE come from the germline V gene. The CDR3 has 13 amino acids. Unique molecular identifiers featured in how the TCRbeta library was prepared. MiXCR, applied by TCRdb to the PCR reads, yields one record per CDR3 protein. The sample has around 500,000 distinct CDR3 sequences, roughly 23% seen once. This sample comprised PBMCs, mostly from graft donor cells, obtained 360 days after TCRalphabeta/CD19-depleted stem cell transplant. The V and J genes are TRBV5-6 and TRBJ2-1; no clear D. This sequence originates from a boy younger than two who had a stem cell transplant for acute myeloid leukemia, so the T cells may come from the graft donor. The CDR3 reads CASSFMQSNEQFF. CDR3 bases: TGTGCCAGCAGCTTTATGCAGTCCAATGAGCAGTTCTTC.